The 7 T cell receptor beta chains in this list originate from one sample, sequenced in a study of cytomegalovirus exposure and HLA in healthy donors. Assay used: immunoSEQ multiplex PCR; TCRdb lists only in-frame clones, some missing. The sample yields some 45,000 clones, 92% seen once. The source material was PBMCs. Receptors originate from a man between 18 and 29 years old in good health and CMV-seronegative.

CDR3 residues: CASSPDRGGYGYTF. The CDR3 coding sequence is TGTGCCAGCAGTCCAGACAGGGGTGGCTATGGCTACACCTTC. The V call is TRBV28, the J call TRBJ1-2; 8 bases match TRBD1. In germline, CDR1 is MDHEN, CDR2 SYDVKM. This CDR3 region has 14 residues. The ends lost 5 bases at V and 4 bases at J; junction bases unmatched: 6.

The chain couples TRBV18 to TRBJ1-6; 7 bases align to TRBD1. Germline V gene lookup returns CDR1 KGHSH and CDR2 LQKENI. The CDR3 loop spans 16 amino acids. The V and J ends lost 4 bases and 5 bases, in that order; junction bases with no gene match: 8. CDR3 in DNA: TGTGCCAGCTCACGGGAACAGGGGTCGGATAATTCACCCCTCCACTTT. The encoded protein is CASSREQGSDNSPLHF.

The rearrangement joins TRBV7-9 to TRBJ2-1; 11 nucleotides line up with TRBD2. The CDR3 runs 16 residues. Germline V gene sequence: CDR1 SEHNR, CDR2 FQNEAQ (reference sequence). Trimming at V came to 1 base and at J to 4 bases, leaving 3 bases not matched to a gene. Here the CDR3 DNA reads TGTGCCAGCAGCTTAGGGCTAGCGGGAGGTTACAATGAGCAGTTCTTC. This translates into CASSLGLAGGYNEQFF.

The V gene is TRBV11-3, the J gene TRBJ2-3; maybe TRBD1 (6 bases). The germline V gene has CDR1 SGHNT and CDR2 YENEEA. The CDR3 contains 18 residues. V lost 1 base and J lost 2, with 19 bases in between. The CDR3 is CASSLGIWDILDTDTQYF. CDR3 coding DNA: TGTGCCAGCAGCTTAGGAATCTGGGACATTCTTGACACAGATACGCAGTATTTT.

V is TRBV2 and J is TRBJ1-5; D may be TRBD1 (6 bases). Germline CDR1 SNHLY, CDR2 FYNNEI. The CDR3 has 15 amino acids. Trimming took 5 bases from V and 0 from J, leaving 11 bases between them. This CDR3 reads CASSLRTASNQPQHF. As DNA, the CDR3 is TGTGCCAGCAGTTTACGGACAGCTAGCAATCAGCCCCAGCATTTT.

This clone was seen a few times. This chain joins TRBV10-3 and TRBJ2-7; 10 nucleotides align to TRBD1. From germline, CDR1 is ENHRY and CDR2 SYGVKD. With V trimmed by 4 bases and J by 1 base, 4 bases remained unmatched. The CDR3 length is 15 residues. CDR3 nucleotides: TGTGCCATCAGTGGCCCGGGACAGGGGTCCTACGAGCAGTACTTC. Translated: CAISGPGQGSYEQYF.

This chain links TRBV27 with TRBJ1-5; a possible D gene is TRBD1 (5 bases). The ends were cut back, 3 bases at V and 0 bases at J, with 6 bases in the middle. The CDR3 consists of 14 residues. Germline CDR1 reads MNHEY; CDR2 reads SMNVEV (reference sequence). As DNA, the CDR3 is TGTGCCAGCAGTTTGACAGTTAGCAATCAGCCCCAGCATTTT. This codes for CASSLTVSNQPQHF.